This T cell receptor beta chain was sequenced in a study of radiation and T cells in renal cell carcinoma. Points from the study as a whole: From baseline, blood top tumor clonotypes peaked at 2 weeks post-radiation.

Assay: immunoSEQ multiplex PCR; the TCRdb copy retains only in-frame clones and omits some. The sample contains roughly 130,000 clones, approximately 90% of which appear only once. Specified time point: baseline pretreatment blood. Treatment in this sample: 15 Gy SBRT to primary tumor, nephrectomy 4 weeks later. As concerns this clone: Its antigen is not known.

V dropped 0 bases and J dropped 4; count of bases not matched to a gene: 6. This CDR3 contains 16 residues. In germline, CDR1 is PRHDT, CDR2 FYEKMQ (reference sequence). The receptor was isolated from a woman between 45 and 60 years old with renal cell carcinoma. V is TRBV13 and J is TRBJ1-2; 9 bases fit TRBD1. Specimen: blood, collected from a patient whose treatment included radiotherapy and nephrectomy. The CDR3 is CASSLGPSTGGYGYTF. The CDR3 coding sequence is TGTGCCAGCAGCTTAGGTCCATCGACAGGGGGCTATGGCTACACCTTC.